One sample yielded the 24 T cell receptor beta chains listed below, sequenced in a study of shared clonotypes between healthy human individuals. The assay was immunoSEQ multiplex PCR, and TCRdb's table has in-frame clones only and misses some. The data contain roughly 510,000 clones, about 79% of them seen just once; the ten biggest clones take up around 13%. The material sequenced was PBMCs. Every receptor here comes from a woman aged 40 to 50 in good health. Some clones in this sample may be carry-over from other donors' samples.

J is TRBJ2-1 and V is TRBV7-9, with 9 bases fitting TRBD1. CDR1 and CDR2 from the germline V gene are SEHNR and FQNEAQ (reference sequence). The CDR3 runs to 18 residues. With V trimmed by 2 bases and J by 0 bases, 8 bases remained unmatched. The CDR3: CASSLRDRERSSYNEQFF. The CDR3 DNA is TGTGCCAGCAGCTTAAGGGACAGGGAAAGGAGCTCCTACAATGAGCAGTTCTTC.

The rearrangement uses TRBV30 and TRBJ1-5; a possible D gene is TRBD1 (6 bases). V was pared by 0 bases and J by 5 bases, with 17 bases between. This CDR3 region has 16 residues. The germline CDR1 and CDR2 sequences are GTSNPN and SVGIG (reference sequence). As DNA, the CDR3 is TGTGCCTGGAGTGTAGGGGGGGCCGCCCCCGATCAGCCCCAGCATTTT. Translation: CAWSVGGAAPDQPQHF.

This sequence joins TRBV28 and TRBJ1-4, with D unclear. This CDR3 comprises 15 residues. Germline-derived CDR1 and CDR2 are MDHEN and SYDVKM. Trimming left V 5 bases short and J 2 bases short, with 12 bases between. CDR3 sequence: CASSPLRATNEKLFF. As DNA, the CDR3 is TGTGCCAGCAGTCCCCTGCGGGCGACTAATGAAAAACTGTTTTTT.

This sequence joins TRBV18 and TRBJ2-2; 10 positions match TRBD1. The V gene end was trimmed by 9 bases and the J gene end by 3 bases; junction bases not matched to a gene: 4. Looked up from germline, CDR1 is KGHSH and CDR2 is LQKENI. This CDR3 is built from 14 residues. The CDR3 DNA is TGTGCCAGTGACAGGGGGCGCGACACCGGGGAGCTGTTTTTT. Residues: CASDRGRDTGELFF.

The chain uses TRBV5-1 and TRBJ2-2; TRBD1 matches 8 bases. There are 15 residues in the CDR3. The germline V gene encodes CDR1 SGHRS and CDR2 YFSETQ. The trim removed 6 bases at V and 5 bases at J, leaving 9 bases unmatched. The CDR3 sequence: CASTPGGGETGELFF. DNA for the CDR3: TGCGCCAGCACCCCAGGGGGCGGTGAGACCGGGGAGCTGTTTTTT.

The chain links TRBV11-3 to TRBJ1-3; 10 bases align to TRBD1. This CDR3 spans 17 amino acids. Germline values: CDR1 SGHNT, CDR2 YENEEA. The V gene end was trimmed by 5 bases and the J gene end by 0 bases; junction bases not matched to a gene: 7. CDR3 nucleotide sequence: TGTGCCAGCAGCGCCCGACAGGGGGCTCTCTCTGGAAACACCATATATTTT. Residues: CASSARQGALSGNTIYF.

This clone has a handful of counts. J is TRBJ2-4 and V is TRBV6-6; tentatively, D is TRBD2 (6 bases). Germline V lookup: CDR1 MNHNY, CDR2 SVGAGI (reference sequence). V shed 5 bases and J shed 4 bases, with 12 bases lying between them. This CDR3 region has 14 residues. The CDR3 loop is CASSKGLGKNIQYF. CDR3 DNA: TGTGCCAGCAGTAAGGGACTGGGAAAAAACATTCAGTACTTC.

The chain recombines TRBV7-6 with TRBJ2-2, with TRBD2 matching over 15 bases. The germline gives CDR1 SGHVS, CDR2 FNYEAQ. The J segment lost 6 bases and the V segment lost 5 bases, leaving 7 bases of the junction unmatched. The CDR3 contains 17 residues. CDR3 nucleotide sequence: TGTGCCAGCAGCCCGGGACTAGCGGGAGGTCTAGCCGGGGAGCTGTTTTTT. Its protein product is CASSPGLAGGLAGELFF.

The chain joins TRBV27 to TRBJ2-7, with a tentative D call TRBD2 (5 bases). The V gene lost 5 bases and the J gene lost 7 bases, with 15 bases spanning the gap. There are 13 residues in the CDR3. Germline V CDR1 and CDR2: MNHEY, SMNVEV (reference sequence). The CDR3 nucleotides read TGTGCCAGCAGTCCTGGACGGACGGGAGAGCAGTACTTC. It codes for CASSPGRTGEQYF.

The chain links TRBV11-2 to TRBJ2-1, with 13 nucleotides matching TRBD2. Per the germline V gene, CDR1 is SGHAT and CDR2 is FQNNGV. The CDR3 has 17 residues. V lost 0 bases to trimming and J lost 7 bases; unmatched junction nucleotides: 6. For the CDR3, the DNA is TGTGCCAGCAGCTTAGAGCCCGGACTAGCGGGAGAAAATGAGCAGTTCTTC. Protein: CASSLEPGLAGENEQFF.

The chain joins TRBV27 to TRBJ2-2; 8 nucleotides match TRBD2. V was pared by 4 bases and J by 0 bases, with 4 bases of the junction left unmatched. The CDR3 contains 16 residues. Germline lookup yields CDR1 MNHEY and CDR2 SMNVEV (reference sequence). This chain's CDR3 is CASSSPGLANTGELFF. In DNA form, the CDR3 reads TGTGCCAGCAGTTCCCCGGGACTAGCGAACACCGGGGAGCTGTTTTTT.

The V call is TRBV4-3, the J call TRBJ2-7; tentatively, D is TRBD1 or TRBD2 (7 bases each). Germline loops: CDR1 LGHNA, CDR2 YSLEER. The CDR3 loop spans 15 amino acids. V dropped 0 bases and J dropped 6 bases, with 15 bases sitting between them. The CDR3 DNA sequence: TGCGCCAGCAGCCAAGACAACAGGGGAGGGTTCGAGCAGTACTTC. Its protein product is CASSQDNRGGFEQYF.

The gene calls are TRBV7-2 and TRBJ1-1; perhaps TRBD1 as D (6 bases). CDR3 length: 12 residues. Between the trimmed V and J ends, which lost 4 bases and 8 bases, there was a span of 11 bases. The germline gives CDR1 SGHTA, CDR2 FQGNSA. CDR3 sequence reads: CASSSNRVEAFF. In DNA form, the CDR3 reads TGTGCCAGCAGCTCAAACAGGGTGGAAGCTTTCTTT. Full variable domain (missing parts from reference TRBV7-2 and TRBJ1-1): GAGVSQSPSNKVTEKGKDVELRCDPISGHTALYWYRQSLGQGLEFLIYFQGNSAPDKSGLPSDRFSAERTGGSVSTLTIQRTQQEDSAVYLCASSSNRVEAFFGQGTRLTVV.

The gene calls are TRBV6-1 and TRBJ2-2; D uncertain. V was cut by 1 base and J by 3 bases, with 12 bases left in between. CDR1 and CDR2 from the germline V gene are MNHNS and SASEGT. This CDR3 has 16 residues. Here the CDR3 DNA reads TGTGCCAGCAGTGAAGGTTGGAGCCGAGACACCGGGGAGCTGTTTTTT. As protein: CASSEGWSRDTGELFF.

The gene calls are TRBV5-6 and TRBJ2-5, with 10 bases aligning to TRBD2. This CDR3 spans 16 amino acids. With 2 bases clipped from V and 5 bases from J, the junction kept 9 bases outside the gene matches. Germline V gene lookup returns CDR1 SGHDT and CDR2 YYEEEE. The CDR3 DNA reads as TGTGCCAGCAGCTTTAATCTAGCGGGAGTGGAGGAGACCCAGTACTTC. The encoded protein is CASSFNLAGVEETQYF.

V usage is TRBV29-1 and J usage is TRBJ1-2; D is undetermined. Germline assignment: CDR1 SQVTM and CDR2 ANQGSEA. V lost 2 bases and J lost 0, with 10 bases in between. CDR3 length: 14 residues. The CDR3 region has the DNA TGCAGCGTTGAATGGTCAGCACCTAACTATGGCTACACCTTC. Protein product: CSVEWSAPNYGYTF. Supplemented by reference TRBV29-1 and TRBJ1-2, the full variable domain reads SAVISQKPSRDICQRGTSLTIQCQVDSQVTMMFWYRQQPGQSLTLIATANQGSEATYESGFVIDKFPISRPNLTFSTLTVSNMSPEDSSIYLCSVEWSAPNYGYTFGSGTRLTVV.

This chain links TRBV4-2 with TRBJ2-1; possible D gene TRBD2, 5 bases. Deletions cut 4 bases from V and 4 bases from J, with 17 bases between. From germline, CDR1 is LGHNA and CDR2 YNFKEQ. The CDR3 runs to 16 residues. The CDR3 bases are TGTGCCAGCAGCCTCGAGACTACCAGAGTATACAATGAGCAGTTCTTC. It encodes CASSLETTRVYNEQFF.

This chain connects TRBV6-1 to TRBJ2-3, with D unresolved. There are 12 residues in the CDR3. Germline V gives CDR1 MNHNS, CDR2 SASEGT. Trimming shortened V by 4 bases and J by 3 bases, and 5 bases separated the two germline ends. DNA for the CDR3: TGTGCCAGCAGTGGCCAGACAGATACGCAGTATTTT. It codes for CASSGQTDTQYF.

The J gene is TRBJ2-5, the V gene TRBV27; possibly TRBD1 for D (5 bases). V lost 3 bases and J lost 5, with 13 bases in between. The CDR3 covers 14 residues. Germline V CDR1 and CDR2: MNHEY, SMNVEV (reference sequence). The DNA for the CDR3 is TGTGCCAGCAGTTTCTCAGGGTTGGGGGAGACCCAGTACTTC. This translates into CASSFSGLGETQYF.

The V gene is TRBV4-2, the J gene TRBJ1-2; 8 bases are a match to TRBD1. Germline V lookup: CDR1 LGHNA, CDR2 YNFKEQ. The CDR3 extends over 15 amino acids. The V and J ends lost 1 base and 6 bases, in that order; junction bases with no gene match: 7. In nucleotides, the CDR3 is TGTGCCAGCAGCCAAGCGGGACAGGTGATGGATGGCTACACCTTC. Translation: CASSQAGQVMDGYTF.

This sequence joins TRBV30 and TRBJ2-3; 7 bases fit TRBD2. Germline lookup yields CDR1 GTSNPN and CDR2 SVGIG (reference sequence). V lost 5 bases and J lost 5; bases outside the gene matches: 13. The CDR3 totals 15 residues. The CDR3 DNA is TGTGCCTGGGGGCCCTCGGGGGGTGGAAGAGATACGCAGTATTTT. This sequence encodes CAWGPSGGGRDTQYF.

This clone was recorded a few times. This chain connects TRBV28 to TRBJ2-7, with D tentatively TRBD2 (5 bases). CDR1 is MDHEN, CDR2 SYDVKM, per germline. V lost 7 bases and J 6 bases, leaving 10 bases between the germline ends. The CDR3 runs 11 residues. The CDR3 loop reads CASTEGFEQYF. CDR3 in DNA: TGTGCCAGCACCGAGGGCTTCGAGCAGTACTTC.

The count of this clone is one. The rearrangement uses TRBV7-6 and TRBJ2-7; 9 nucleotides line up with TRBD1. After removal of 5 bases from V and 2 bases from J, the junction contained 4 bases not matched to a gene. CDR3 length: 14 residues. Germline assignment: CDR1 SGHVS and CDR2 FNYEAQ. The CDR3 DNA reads TGTGCCAGCAGCCTAAGACAGGGGGCCTACGAGCAGTACTTC. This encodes CASSLRQGAYEQYF.

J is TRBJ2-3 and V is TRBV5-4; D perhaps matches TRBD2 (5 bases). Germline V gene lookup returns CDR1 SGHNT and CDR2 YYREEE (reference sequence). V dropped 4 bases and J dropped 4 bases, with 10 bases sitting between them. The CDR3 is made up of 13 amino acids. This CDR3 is CASSRRPADTQYF. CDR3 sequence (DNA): TGTGCCAGCAGCCGGAGGCCCGCAGATACGCAGTATTTT.